This T cell receptor (beta chain) comes out of a study of blood T cell repertoires in COVID-19. Data came from immunoSEQ multiplex PCR; TCRdb stores just in-frame clones and leaves some out. The table includes over 150,000 clones, around nine tenths detected once. This CDR3 is 18 amino acids long. The germline CDR1 and CDR2 sequences are SGHTA and FQGTGA. V dropped 2 bases and J dropped 0 bases, with 17 bases sitting between them. The rearrangement links TRBV7-3 to TRBJ2-1, with a possible D match to TRBD2 (5 bases). The sequenced sample consisted of peripheral blood. This TCR was sampled from a man in his sixties with COVID-19, enrolled during active disease. The CDR3 DNA is TGTGCCAGCAGCTTATCTCTCCTAGCCTCCAGCTCCTACAATGAGCAGTTCTTC. Encoded protein: CASSLSLLASSSYNEQFF.